This T cell receptor beta chain was retrieved from a study of T cells after somatic rescue of genetic block. The table came from immunoSEQ multiplex PCR; TCRdb's copy has only in-frame clones and leaves some out. This table has under 150,000 clones, 75% to 95% appearing once. Material: peripheral blood mononuclear cells (PBMCs). This TCR came from a woman under 30.

CDR3 DNA: TGTGCCACCAGCAGAGATAAAACGACGTTCTCTGGAAACACCATATATTTT. Its translation: CATSRDKTTFSGNTIYF. The chain combines TRBV15 with TRBJ1-3; D not certain. Trimming shortened V by 0 bases and J by 0 bases, and 12 bases separated the two germline ends. CDR3 length equals 17 residues. The germline CDR1 and CDR2 sequences are LNHNV and YYDKDF (reference sequence).